This TCR beta chain is drawn from a study of T cells expressing NK-cell markers. Study-level points and caveats: Evidence did not settle whether expanded NKG2C+ T cell clones targeted HCMV. The CD3+CD56-NKG2C+ fraction was also led by these clonotypes in a handful of donors.

Germline lookup yields CDR1 SQVTM and CDR2 ANQGSEA. This CDR3 comprises 11 residues. As to this clonotype: Its antigen is not known.

TCRdb reprocessed the 5' RACE reads, keeping one entry per CDR3 protein, no DNA. In all, the sample yields around 280,000 distinct CDR3 sequences. The chain employs TRBV29-1 and TRBJ2-3. This TCR derives from a man in his late teens or twenties in good health. Material: blood T cells: a sorted CD56 or NKG2C T cell subset, CD4+ or CD8+ T cells, or bulk PBMC T cells (not recorded which). The CDR3 is CSVRVTDTQYF.